This TCR beta chain was recorded in a study of early T cells in non-severe SARS-CoV-2 infection (dated by TCRdb to the early 2020s). Turning to the overall study: Bulk RNA from unsorted whole blood was used for TCR sequencing, so alpha and beta chains could not be paired. What the research found in general, with its limitations: Matching against VDJdb was skewed toward anti-spike CD8 responses, likely underestimated virus-specific expansions, and missed private and CD4 specificities.

This clonotype was detected only a few times. Its binding antigen is unknown. No much larger clone exists at a distance of one base, and base qualities are not known. A case-control design nested within a healthcare worker cohort in London, UK, was used, with weekly nasopharyngeal swab PCR tests and blood sampling performed. Healthcare workers were recruited between 23 and 31 March 2020, during the week of the UK lockdown, and were followed weekly for up to about 15 weeks. Taken from the germline V gene, the CDR1 and CDR2 loops are WSHSY and SAAADI. Trimming at the junction amounts to 0 bases on V and 4 bases on J, and the germline ends lie 19 bases apart. Its CDR3 holds 17 amino acids, cysteine through phenylalanine. Left in the record is the CDR3 DNA by itself, 51 bases read in frame from the first base. The library was produced with 5' RACE. The data were produced on a NextSeq 500. The TCR library protocol attached unique molecular identifiers to individual cDNA molecules to correct for sequencing error and PCR bias. Both TCR alpha and beta chains were sequenced, and tight co-correlation was observed between alpha and beta sequence abundances in each sample. The source study handled its data this way. Decombinator V4 was used to perform V gene, J gene and CDR3 annotation of TCR sequences. Expanded TCRs were defined as changing significantly between any two time points under a Poisson model with p below 0.0001. TCR abundances were normalised to the total number of TCRs sequenced per sample and expressed as counts per million. MAIT TCRs were defined by TRAV1-2 paired with TRAJ12, TRAJ20 or TRAJ33, and iNKT TCRs by TRAV10 paired with TRAJ18. VDJdb, accessed on 1 November 2021, was searched for TCRs annotated for CMV, EBV and SARS-CoV-2, and TCRs annotated for more than one antigen were excluded. Through fastp at Q25 and MiXCR, TCRdb rebuilt clones from the public reads, retaining in-frame beta chains. CDR3 protein duplicates are merged, each entry listing the most common genes and DNA. The V and J calls come from TCRdb's annotation, not from the publication. Counted in this sample were about 60,000 distinct CDR3 sequences; 18% of them appeared once. The top ten clones comprise around 9.8% of the sample.

This receptor chain uses TRBV10-2 and TRBJ2-7; a tentative D match to TRBD2 spans 6 bases. Sample: whole blood, taken at baseline. The TCR comes from an adult who was a healthcare worker with PCR-confirmed SARS-CoV-2 infection or an uninfected control (not recorded which). The sequenced DNA: TGCGCCAGCAGTGAGTCGAGGGTAATAGCGGCCTCATACGAGCAGTACTTC. It translates to CASSESRVIAASYEQYF.